This T cell receptor beta chain originates from a study of blood T cell repertoires in COVID-19. Study as a whole: Samples of COVID-19 (acute and convalescent) were obtained from the United States, Italy and Spain. T cells, B-cell-depleted T cells, or PBMCs supplied cDNA or gDNA.

In the source study's methods: Amplified reference gene primers provided the basis for estimating nucleated cell counts. Profiled with immunoSEQ multiplex PCR; TCRdb holds only in-frame clones, not every one. V, J and clone size reflect that table, while D and trimming were determined from the DNA. The data contain over 60,000 clones, about 80% of them singletons. V lost 5 bases and J 4 bases, leaving 16 bases between the germline ends. The CDR3 loop spans 15 amino acids. CDR1 SEHNR and CDR2 FQNEAQ come from the germline V gene (reference sequence). The source material was peripheral blood. The origin of this receptor is a man aged 80 or over with active COVID-19. The chain carries TRBV7-9 and TRBJ2-3; weak D call: TRBD1 (8 bases). The CDR3 spells CASSPWTGRADTQYF. The CDR3 nucleotides are TGTGCCAGCAGCCCGTGGACAGGGAGGGCAGATACGCAGTATTTT.